Listed below are T cell receptor beta chains from one sample, sequenced in a study of OX40 agonist ivuxolimab in advanced cancers. The protocol was immunoSEQ multiplex PCR, while the TCRdb copy is restricted to in-frame clones and leaves out a portion. The repertoire includes 67,000 or so clones, roughly 89% of them detected once, and around 1% sits in the top ten. The specimen was CD4+ or CD8+ T cells sorted from blood, collected in a trial of the OX40 agonist ivuxolimab. The receptors come from an adult with an advanced solid tumor such as melanoma, head and neck, liver or kidney cancer. The CDR3 runs from the conserved cysteine through the conserved F or W.

v_call,j_call,cdr3_aa
TRBV14,TRBJ2-7,CASSQQYEQYF
TRBV4-1,TRBJ2-3,CASSQDRSAGGPTDTQYF
TRBV28,TRBJ2-5,CASSPGLAGGQTLYQETQYF
TRBV18,TRBJ1-5,CASSTGTGGNNQPQHF
TRBV30,TRBJ1-4,CAWSVETGLEKLFF
TRBV2,TRBJ2-7,CASRKAGPLSYEQYF
TRBV2,TRBJ2-7,CASSDQSPSLSEQYF
TRBV5-4,TRBJ2-1,CASSGAGTSGYNEQFF
TRBV19,TRBJ1-1,CASSIFGTEAFF
TRBV11-2,TRBJ2-3,CASSLEQGWTDTQYF
TRBV5-1,TRBJ2-1,CASSQGTSGGAEQFF
TRBV5-6,TRBJ2-5,CASSPGWFAGGTQTQYF
TRBV5-1,TRBJ2-5,CASSYGSQETQYF
TRBV6-1,TRBJ1-6,CASRENNSPLHF
TRBV9,TRBJ2-6,CASSVGYGSSGANVLTF
TRBV12-5,TRBJ1-6,CASGLVAGQAMSPLHF
TRBV10-1,TRBJ1-2,CASSPGTGAGYTF
TRBV7-9,TRBJ1-4,CASSLSGSNEKLFF
TRBV5-4,TRBJ2-3,CASSPSGGAGTDTQYF
TRBV11-2,TRBJ2-5,CASSFWGLETQYF
TRBV25-1,TRBJ1-2,CASSDPNYGYTF
TRBV5-4,TRBJ1-2,CASSLRMSAGGYTF
TRBV6-1,TRBJ1-2,CASWTNYGYTF
TRBV5-4,TRBJ2-7,CASSWGDAYEQYF
TRBV6-1,TRBJ2-1,CASSRGGNEQFF
TRBV18,TRBJ2-1,CASSSRLDQGGFF
TRBV14,TRBJ2-1,CASSPSDYEQFF
TRBV5-4,TRBJ2-1,CASSRRDTFYNEQFF
TRBV10-2,TRBJ2-2,CASSAGGRTGELFF
TRBV6-1,TRBJ1-5,CASQTQQGQPQHF
TRBV30,TRBJ1-6,CAWSVRDRGLSPLHF
TRBV7-9,TRBJ2-5,CASSLVGETQYF
TRBV29-1,TRBJ2-3,CSVEERRVKSGGALDTQYF
TRBV30,TRBJ2-7,CAWSKDRGYEQYF
TRBV30,TRBJ1-1,CAWSITVNTEAFF
TRBV10-2,TRBJ2-1,CASSVPDRRGWEQFF
TRBV5-6,TRBJ2-7,CASIKKRPGPGYEQYF